This T cell receptor (beta chain) derives from a study of T-cell reconstitution after alpha-beta-depleted transplantation in children. General observations from the study: After transplant, high TCRbeta diversity at day 60 in some patients arose from surviving recipient T cells and thymic progenitors. Reportedly, only several hundred clones from non-depleted graft cells drove alpha-beta T-cell counts at about two months. Newly produced T cells mostly provided counts and TCRbeta diversity after one year, as hyperexpanded clones declined.

During its preparation, the TCRbeta library received unique molecular identifiers. TCRdb analysed the PCR reads with MiXCR anew, one entry per CDR3 protein. The data show about 870,000 distinct CDR3 sequences, less than 20% seen once. A word on this clonotype: The antigen is unknown.

Germline CDR1 and CDR2: KGHSH and LQKENI. V dropped 4 bases and J dropped 7; count of bases not matched to a gene: 12. CDR3 length: 16 amino acids. The chain combines TRBV18 with TRBJ2-1; TRBD2 agrees at 8 bases. The source was PBMCs, mostly from graft donor cells, collected 360 days after TCRalphabeta/CD19-depleted stem cell transplant. The clonotype was recovered from a male patient under 18 who had a stem cell transplant for acute lymphoblastic leukemia, so the T cells may come from the graft donor. Written as DNA, the CDR3 is TGTGCCAGCTCACACATTCCGGGACTAGAGGGGAATGAGCAGTTCTTC. Protein: CASSHIPGLEGNEQFF.